A selection of T cell receptor beta chains follows, all from one sample in a study of blood T cells in healthy people across ages. Each CDR3 protein is one row after TCRdb ran MiXCR on the 5' RACE reads. The sample contains some 900,000 distinct CDR3 sequences, about 48% of which appear only once. Sequencing was carried out using blood. The receptors stem from a man aged 25-45 years in good health. Both conserved end residues are trimmed from each CDR3. Clone size appears in some rows only: once, few, many, or a class for an expanded clone.

abundance: NA; v_gene: TRBV11-2; j_gene: TRBJ1-4; CDR3aa: AGSLAPGTEPDEKLF
abundance: NA; v_gene: TRBV29-1; j_gene: TRBJ2-7; CDR3aa: SVVPGQGSYEQY
abundance: NA; v_gene: TRBV4-1; j_gene: TRBJ2-7; CDR3aa: ASSQQGSYLSYEQY
abundance: many; v_gene: TRBV4-1; j_gene: TRBJ1-1; CDR3aa: ASSQDHIKGAEAF
abundance: NA; v_gene: TRBV6-1; j_gene: TRBJ2-3; CDR3aa: ASNPDRVGDTQY
abundance: NA; v_gene: TRBV20-1; j_gene: NA; CDR3aa: SIRPAHPYEQY
abundance: few; v_gene: TRBV6-5; j_gene: TRBJ2-7; CDR3aa: ASSYAAAQSSYEQY
abundance: many; v_gene: TRBV27; j_gene: TRBJ1-2; CDR3aa: ASSSLEANYGYT
abundance: once; v_gene: TRBV5-1; j_gene: TRBJ2-7; CDR3aa: ASSVGGLAGEQY
abundance: NA; v_gene: TRBV6-5; j_gene: TRBJ2-6; CDR3aa: ASSYDTVGANVLT
abundance: NA; v_gene: TRBV28; j_gene: TRBJ1-5; CDR3aa: ASSSAGGLFYQPQH
abundance: NA; v_gene: TRBV25-1; j_gene: TRBJ2-1; CDR3aa: ASRPPGGWDNEQF
abundance: NA; v_gene: TRBV30; j_gene: TRBJ2-1; CDR3aa: AWDRTQYNEQF
abundance: few; v_gene: TRBV4-3; j_gene: TRBJ2-3; CDR3aa: ASSQGGGSVTDTQY
abundance: few; v_gene: TRBV20-1; j_gene: TRBJ1-1; CDR3aa: SASTGETEAF
abundance: few; v_gene: TRBV28; j_gene: TRBJ2-3; CDR3aa: ASSDRLNTDTQY
abundance: many; v_gene: TRBV5-1; j_gene: TRBJ1-1; CDR3aa: ASRQPGQGRNTEAF
abundance: NA; v_gene: TRBV4-3; j_gene: TRBJ1-1; CDR3aa: TSSQTGVNTEAF
abundance: NA; v_gene: TRBV6-5; j_gene: TRBJ2-4; CDR3aa: ASSSLTKQY
abundance: few; v_gene: TRBV24-1; j_gene: TRBJ2-4; CDR3aa: ATSASGVAKNIQY
abundance: few; v_gene: TRBV4-2; j_gene: TRBJ1-2; CDR3aa: ASSHGTGDGYT
abundance: NA; v_gene: TRBV28; j_gene: TRBJ1-2; CDR3aa: ASNTPTRQGVDGYT
abundance: NA; v_gene: TRBV7-9; j_gene: NA; CDR3aa: ASSLYGNDEQY
abundance: NA; v_gene: TRBV6-1; j_gene: TRBJ1-1; CDR3aa: ASSEEGAWTEAF
abundance: NA; v_gene: TRBV11-2; j_gene: NA; CDR3aa: ASSLDGPIYEQY
abundance: many; v_gene: TRBV29-1; j_gene: TRBJ2-5; CDR3aa: SVGGRTGETQY
abundance: NA; v_gene: TRBV4-3; j_gene: TRBJ1-2; CDR3aa: ASSQDRGASYGYT
abundance: few; v_gene: TRBV2; j_gene: TRBJ2-7; CDR3aa: ASRDRPYEQY
abundance: NA; v_gene: TRBV20-1; j_gene: NA; CDR3aa: SATGRAKSYEQY